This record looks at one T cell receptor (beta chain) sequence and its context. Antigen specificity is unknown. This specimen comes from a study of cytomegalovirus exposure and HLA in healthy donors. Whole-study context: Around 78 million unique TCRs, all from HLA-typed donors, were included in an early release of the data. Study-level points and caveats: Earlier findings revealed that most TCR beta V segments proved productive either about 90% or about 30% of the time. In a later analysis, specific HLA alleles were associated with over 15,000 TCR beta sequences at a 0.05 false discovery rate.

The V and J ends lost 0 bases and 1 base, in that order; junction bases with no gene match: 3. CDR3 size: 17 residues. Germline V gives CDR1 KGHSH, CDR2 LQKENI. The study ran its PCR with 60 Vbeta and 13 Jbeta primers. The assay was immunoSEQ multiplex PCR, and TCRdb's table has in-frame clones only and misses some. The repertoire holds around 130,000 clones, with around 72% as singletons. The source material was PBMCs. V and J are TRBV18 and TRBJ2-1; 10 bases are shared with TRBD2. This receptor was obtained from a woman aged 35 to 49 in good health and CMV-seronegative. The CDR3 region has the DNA TGTGCCAGCTCACCACCGGCTAGCGGGGGTTCCTACAATGAGCAGTTCTTC. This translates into CASSPPASGGSYNEQFF.